This entry describes one TCR beta chain. The CDR3 extends over 16 amino acids. Trimming removed 0 bases at V and 5 bases at J, with 11 bases between. Looked up from germline, CDR1 is LNHNV and CDR2 is YYDKDF (reference sequence). The data belong to a study of blood T cell repertoires in COVID-19. On the study more broadly: The samples span acute and convalescent COVID-19 from the United States, Italy and Spain. Sources were T cells, B-cell-depleted T cells, or PBMCs; the material itself was cDNA or gDNA.

Original analysis: Using reference gene primer amplification, nucleated cell counts were estimated. TCRdb's table, derived via immunoSEQ multiplex PCR, lists solely in-frame clones and lacks some. The DNA gave D and trimming, while V, J and clone size come from that table. Of 200,000 or so clones in the sample, 75% to 90% were seen once. The sequenced sample was peripheral blood. This clonotype originated in a human donor in a cohort sampled during active COVID-19. The chain carries TRBV15 and TRBJ1-6, with D tentatively TRBD1 (5 bases). The CDR3 spells CATSREWGSDNSPLHF. In nucleotides, the CDR3 is TGTGCCACCAGCAGAGAGTGGGGCAGCGATAATTCACCCCTCCACTTT.